These 9 T cell receptor beta chains were all obtained from the same sample, sequenced in a study of T cell responses to AZD1222 COVID-19 vaccine. The repertoire was sequenced with immunoSEQ multiplex PCR; TCRdb's copy has only in-frame clones and lacks some. The data hold approximately 100,000 clones, with more than 85% observed a single time. Sequencing was performed on peripheral blood, taken on day 0 of AZD1222 vaccination. The receptors come from an adult in good health.

Written as DNA, the CDR3 is TGTGCCACCAAACGGGGCTCTGGGGCCAACGTCCTGACTTTC. Its protein is CATKRGSGANVLTF. This chain uses TRBV15 with TRBJ2-6; TRBD2 might be the D (5 bases). This CDR3 is built from 14 residues. Germline-derived CDR1 and CDR2 are LNHNV and YYDKDF (reference sequence). V lost 7 bases and J 0 bases, leaving 7 bases between the germline ends.

The chain links TRBV6-6 to TRBJ2-3, with D tentatively TRBD1 or TRBD2 (5 bases each). V gave up 5 bases and J gave up 0 bases, with 18 bases separating them. The length of the CDR3 is 17 residues. Per the germline V gene, CDR1 is MNHNY and CDR2 is SVGAGI (reference sequence). The CDR3 sequence: CASSRGRRPQSTDTQYF. The CDR3 DNA reads as TGTGCCAGCAGTCGGGGCAGGAGACCCCAAAGCACAGATACGCAGTATTTT.

The genes are TRBV3-1 (or the pseudogene TRBV3-2) and TRBJ2-2; weak D call: TRBD1 (5 bases). The germline V gene has CDR1 LGHDT and CDR2 YNNKEL (reference sequence). V lost 2 bases to trimming and J lost 4 bases, with 14 bases between them. The CDR3 has 16 residues. The CDR3 protein is CASSQFRVMSTGELFF. DNA of the CDR3: TGTGCCAGCAGCCAATTCAGGGTAATGAGCACCGGGGAGCTGTTTTTT.

The genes are TRBV7-9 and TRBJ1-6, with D perhaps matching TRBD1 (5 bases). This CDR3 region has 15 residues. CDR1 is SEHNR and CDR2 is FQNEAQ in the germline V gene (reference sequence). V dropped 5 bases and J dropped 12 bases, with 20 bases sitting between them. In DNA form, the CDR3 reads TGTGCCAGCAGCACCATAGACGGGACCCGGGAACCCCTCCACTTT. Its protein is CASSTIDGTREPLHF.

J is TRBJ2-7 and V is TRBV5-1; D perhaps matches TRBD2 (5 bases). The germline CDR1 and CDR2 sequences are SGHRS and YFSETQ. V lost 2 bases to trimming and J lost 2 bases, with 8 bases between them. The CDR3 is 13 amino acids. The CDR3 sequence is CASSFREAYEQYF. The CDR3 DNA is TGCGCCAGCAGCTTCCGGGAAGCCTACGAGCAGTACTTC.

The chain combines TRBV3-1 (or the pseudogene TRBV3-2) with TRBJ2-5; weak D call: TRBD2 (5 bases). Between the trimmed V and J ends, which lost 4 bases and 3 bases, there was a span of 9 bases. CDR3 length equals 13 residues. Germline V lookup: CDR1 LGHDT, CDR2 YNNKEL (reference sequence). The CDR3 DNA is TGTGCCAGCAGCCTATGGGGAGAAGAGACCCAGTACTTC. Encoded protein: CASSLWGEETQYF.

This chain uses TRBV30 with TRBJ1-3, with D tentatively TRBD1 (5 bases). The CDR3 is 14 amino acids. Germline V gene sequence: CDR1 GTSNPN, CDR2 SVGIG (reference sequence). V gave up 4 bases and J gave up 0 bases, with 10 bases separating them. The CDR3 DNA follows: TGTGCCTGGATCACAGGCTTCTCTGGAAACACCATATATTTT. Its translation: CAWITGFSGNTIYF.

This chain connects TRBV5-1 to TRBJ1-4; 10 bases line up with TRBD1. CDR1 is SGHRS, CDR2 YFSETQ, per germline. With 0 bases clipped from V and 8 bases from J, the junction kept 4 bases outside the gene matches. CDR3 length equals 15 residues. The CDR3 loop is CASSLGGTGEEKLFF. CDR3 DNA sequence: TGCGCCAGCAGCTTGGGAGGGACAGGGGAGGAAAAACTGTTTTTT.

The chain is built from TRBV7-2 and TRBJ1-5, with D uncertain. The CDR3 has 13 amino acids. Germline V CDR1 and CDR2: SGHTA, FQGNSA. The V gene lost 3 bases and the J gene lost 12 bases, with 15 bases spanning the gap. The CDR3 sequence is CASSFEGSPFQHF. DNA of the CDR3: TGTGCCAGCAGCTTCGAGGGCAGCCCATTCCAGCATTTT.